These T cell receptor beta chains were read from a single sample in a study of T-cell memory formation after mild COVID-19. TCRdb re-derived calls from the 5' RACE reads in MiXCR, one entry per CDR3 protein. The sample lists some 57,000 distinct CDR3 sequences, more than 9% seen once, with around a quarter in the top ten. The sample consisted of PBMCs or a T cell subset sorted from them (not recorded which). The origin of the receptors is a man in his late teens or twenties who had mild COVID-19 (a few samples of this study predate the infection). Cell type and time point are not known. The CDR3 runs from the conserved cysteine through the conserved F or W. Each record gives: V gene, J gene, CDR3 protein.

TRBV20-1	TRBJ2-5	CSARTGGSFEETQYF
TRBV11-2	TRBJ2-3	CASSRRTGPTSTDTQYF
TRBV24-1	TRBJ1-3	CATSDLDGNTIYF
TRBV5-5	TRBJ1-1	CASSPLGTGNTEAFF
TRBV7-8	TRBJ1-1	CASTVDRGNTEAFF
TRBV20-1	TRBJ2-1	CSAREPGRSSYNEQFF
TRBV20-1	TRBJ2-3	CSASRRALTDTQYF
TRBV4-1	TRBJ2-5	CASSLDDWTGGQETQYF
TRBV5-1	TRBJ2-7	CASSFTDEQYF
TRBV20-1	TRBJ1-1	CSARDRRGRTEAFF
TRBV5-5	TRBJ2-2	CASSYSGLFTGELFF
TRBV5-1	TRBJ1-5	CASSLGSNQPQHF
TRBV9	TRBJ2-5	CASSVALAGQETQYF
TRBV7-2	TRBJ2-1	CASSATSGDYNEQFF